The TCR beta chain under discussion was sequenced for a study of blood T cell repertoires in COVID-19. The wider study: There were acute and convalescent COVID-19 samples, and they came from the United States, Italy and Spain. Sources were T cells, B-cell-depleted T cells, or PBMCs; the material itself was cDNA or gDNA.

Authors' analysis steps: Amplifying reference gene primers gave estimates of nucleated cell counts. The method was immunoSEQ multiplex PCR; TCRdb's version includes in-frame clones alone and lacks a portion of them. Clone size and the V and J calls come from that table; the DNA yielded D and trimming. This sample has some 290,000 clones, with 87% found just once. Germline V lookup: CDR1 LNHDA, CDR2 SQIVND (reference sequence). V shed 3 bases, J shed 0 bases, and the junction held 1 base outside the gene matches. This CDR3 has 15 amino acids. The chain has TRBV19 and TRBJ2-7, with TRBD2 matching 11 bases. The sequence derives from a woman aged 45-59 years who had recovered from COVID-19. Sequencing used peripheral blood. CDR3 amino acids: CASSITSGSSYEQYF. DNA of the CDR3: TGTGCCAGTAGTATTACTAGCGGGAGCTCCTACGAGCAGTACTTC.